One sample yielded the 25 T cell receptor beta chains listed below, sequenced in a study of blood T cell repertoires in COVID-19. Produced via immunoSEQ multiplex PCR; TCRdb's table is partial and in-frame only. The sample has tens of thousands of clones; around 83% are singletons. The sequenced sample was peripheral blood. The receptors were sampled from a woman aged 55-70 years with acute or convalescent COVID-19.

The chain has TRBV28 and TRBJ1-3; 8 positions agree with TRBD1. Per germline, CDR1 MDHEN and CDR2 SYDVKM. Unmatched junction bases numbered 5, after V lost 3 bases and J lost 4 bases. The CDR3 is made up of 15 amino acids. The CDR3 reads CASSLGRGQGNTIYF. CDR3 DNA: TGTGCCAGCAGTTTGGGCAGGGGGCAAGGAAACACCATATATTTT.

The chain couples TRBV4-1 to TRBJ2-1; 11 bases map to TRBD2. Germline CDR1 MGHRA, CDR2 YSYEKL. The CDR3 length is 18 residues. Trimming removed 3 bases from V and 9 bases from J; junction bases left unmatched: 16. CDR3 bases: TGCGCCAGCAGCCATCCTGGAGGACTAGCGGGCACCTCGCGTGAGCAGTTCTTC. Encoded protein: CASSHPGGLAGTSREQFF.

This chain joins TRBV5-1 and TRBJ2-5; D is perhaps TRBD1 (5 bases). V lost 3 bases and J lost 5, with 14 bases in between. Germline CDR1 and CDR2: SGHRS and YFSETQ. The CDR3 consists of 14 residues. CDR3 loop: CASSSGRAEETQYF. The CDR3 nucleotides read TGCGCCAGCAGCTCTGGCAGGGCCGAGGAGACCCAGTACTTC.

This chain connects TRBV3-1 (or the pseudogene TRBV3-2) to TRBJ1-1; D ambiguous. The CDR3 covers 13 residues. Germline V lookup: CDR1 LGHDT, CDR2 YNNKEL (reference sequence). Trimming took off 6 bases at V and 3 bases at J, with 11 bases between the two ends. DNA for the CDR3: TGTGCCAGCAGGCAATTACAGCACACTGAAGCTTTCTTT. It encodes CASRQLQHTEAFF.

This clone was detected once. This chain links TRBV27 with TRBJ1-2; 7 bases line up with TRBD1. The V gene's germline CDR1 is MNHEY and CDR2 SMNVEV (reference sequence). J was trimmed by 4 bases and V by 5 bases; bases with no gene match: 10. The CDR3 spans 15 residues. This chain's CDR3 is CASSTRQGELYGYTF. The CDR3 bases are TGTGCCAGCAGTACTCGACAGGGTGAACTCTATGGCTACACCTTC.

This clone has just one count. The rearrangement links TRBV19 to TRBJ1-1, with 7 bases matching TRBD1. The CDR3 has 15 amino acids. Germline CDR1 reads LNHDA; CDR2 reads SQIVND (reference sequence). Unmatched junction bases numbered 5, after V lost 3 bases and J lost 1 base. CDR3 protein: CASSISRTGNTEAFF. In DNA, the CDR3 is TGTGCCAGTAGTATTTCTCGGACAGGGAACACTGAAGCTTTCTTT. Full variable domain (remainder filled in from reference TRBV19 and TRBJ1-1): DGGITQSPKYLFRKEGQNVTLSCEQNLNHDAMYWYRQDPGQGLRLIYYSQIVNDFQKGDIAEGYSVSREKKESFPLTVTSAQKNPTAFYLCASSISRTGNTEAFFGQGTRLTVV.

This chain uses TRBV11-2 with TRBJ1-1; possibly TRBD1 for D (5 bases). Germline V CDR1 and CDR2: SGHAT, FQNNGV. Trimming took off 0 bases at V and 4 bases at J, with 6 bases between the two ends. The CDR3 loop spans 13 amino acids. The CDR3 DNA follows: TGTGCCAGCAGCTTAGAGGGGGGCACTGAAGCTTTCTTT. Its translation is CASSLEGGTEAFF.

The V and J genes are TRBV9 and TRBJ1-2, with 7 bases identical to TRBD1. This CDR3 spans 14 amino acids. With V trimmed by 4 bases and J by 6 bases, 9 bases remained unmatched. Germline-derived CDR1 and CDR2 are SGDLS and YYNGEE. The CDR3 DNA sequence: TGTGCCAGCAGCCCGAGGACAGGTTGGGATGGCTACACCTTC. Residues: CASSPRTGWDGYTF.

This clone was detected a few times. This chain connects TRBV5-6 to TRBJ1-1; 10 bases agree with TRBD1. The CDR3 sequence is 15 residues long. CDR1 and CDR2 (germline): SGHDT, YYEEEE. V trimming: 6 bases; J trimming: 3 bases; junction bases outside the gene matches: 8. The DNA for the CDR3 is TGTGCCAGCACCGGGGACAGGGGACGCGACACTGAAGCTTTCTTT. It translates to CASTGDRGRDTEAFF.

In its sample, this clone was seen once. This sequence joins TRBV19 and TRBJ1-5, with D tentatively TRBD1 (6 bases). Germline CDR1 reads LNHDA; CDR2 reads SQIVND (reference sequence). Trimming shortened V by 5 bases and J by 4 bases, and 18 bases separated the two germline ends. The CDR3 is 16 amino acids. For the CDR3, the DNA is TGTGCCAGTAGTTTTCGACAGGATGGTTTTAATCAGCCCCAGCATTTT. It encodes CASSFRQDGFNQPQHF.

The rearrangement joins TRBV30 to TRBJ1-1; TRBD1 matches at 7 bases. The germline V gene has CDR1 GTSNPN and CDR2 SVGIG (reference sequence). There are 12 residues in the CDR3. With V trimmed by 7 bases and J by 5 bases, 7 bases remained unmatched. CDR3 sequence (DNA): TGTGCCTCCAACAGGGGAAGTACTGAAGCTTTCTTT. Protein product: CASNRGSTEAFF.

V gene TRBV12-5 combines with J gene TRBJ2-1; 10 nucleotides align to TRBD1. V lost 7 bases, J lost 5 bases, and 8 bases stayed unmatched. The CDR3 extends over 15 amino acids. Germline CDR1 and CDR2: LGHNT and FRNRAP. CDR3 in amino acids: CASALGQGEDNEQFF. CDR3 DNA: TGTGCTAGTGCCCTTGGACAGGGGGAGGACAATGAGCAGTTCTTC.

V and J are TRBV7-2 and TRBJ2-7, with 9 nucleotides matching TRBD2. V shed 5 bases, J shed 3 bases, and the junction held 5 bases outside the gene matches. The germline gives CDR1 SGHTA, CDR2 FQGNSA. The CDR3 loop spans 14 amino acids. The CDR3 DNA reads TGTGCCAGCAGCCGTGTTAGCGGGAGCTACGAGCAGTACTTC. The encoded protein is CASSRVSGSYEQYF.

The gene calls are TRBV28 and TRBJ1-5, with a weak D call TRBD1 (5 bases). The CDR3 totals 16 residues. V was shortened by 6 bases and J by 8 bases, with 23 bases between the two germline ends. Germline V lookup: CDR1 MDHEN, CDR2 SYDVKM. This CDR3 reads CASSPPRGGVIKPQHF. The CDR3 DNA is TGTGCCAGCAGCCCCCCCAGAGGAGGGGTTATTAAGCCCCAGCATTTT.

The rearrangement uses TRBV5-5 and TRBJ2-7; 10 nucleotides align to TRBD1. This CDR3 is 15 amino acids long. Germline V gene lookup returns CDR1 SGHKS and CDR2 YYEKEE (reference sequence). With 5 bases clipped from V and 5 bases from J, the junction kept 10 bases outside the gene matches. CDR3 coding DNA: TGTGCCAGCAGTCGACCGGGACAGGGGTCCCACGAGCAGTACTTC. Translation gives CASSRPGQGSHEQYF.

The gene calls are TRBV4-1 and TRBJ1-5; D unclear. This CDR3 spans 16 amino acids. V was clipped by 1 base and J by 8 bases, with 18 bases between them. From germline, CDR1 is MGHRA and CDR2 YSYEKL. The CDR3 is CASSQVRLSGSEPQHF. CDR3 DNA sequence: TGCGCCAGCAGCCAAGTTCGACTGTCGGGAAGTGAGCCCCAGCATTTT.

The chain combines TRBV6-5 with TRBJ2-7; TRBD1 aligns across 7 bases. The germline V gene has CDR1 MNHEY and CDR2 SVGAGI. The junction had 8 bases not matched to a gene; V was cut back by 7 bases and J by 2 bases. This CDR3 is built from 14 residues. The CDR3 DNA follows: TGTGCCAGCACCCCGGACAGGTTCACCTACGAGCAGTACTTC. Translating it yields CASTPDRFTYEQYF.

The rearrangement joins TRBV27 to TRBJ1-5; D is undetermined. Trimming cost V 3 bases and J 0 bases, with 18 bases left between them. From germline, CDR1 is MNHEY and CDR2 SMNVEV (reference sequence). The CDR3 loop spans 18 amino acids. CDR3 region: CASSLFGVLRDSNQPQHF. The CDR3 coding sequence is TGTGCCAGCAGTTTGTTCGGGGTGTTGAGGGATAGCAATCAGCCCCAGCATTTT.

The rearrangement uses TRBV6-1 and TRBJ2-7, with 7 bases fitting TRBD1. The V segment lost 9 bases and the J segment 7 bases; nucleotides outside the gene matches: 12. This CDR3 is built from 13 residues. Germline CDR1 and CDR2: MNHNS and SASEGT. The CDR3 DNA sequence: TGTGCCAGTACAGGGGCCCCGAGTGGGGAGCAGTACTTC. Protein: CASTGAPSGEQYF.

This clone was counted once. V and J are TRBV5-4 and TRBJ2-5; 9 nucleotides line up with TRBD2. CDR1 and CDR2 from the germline V gene are SGHNT and YYREEE (reference sequence). With 0 bases clipped from V and 5 bases from J, the junction kept 5 bases outside the gene matches. This CDR3 is 15 amino acids long. Here the CDR3 reads CASSLVAGVAETQYF. In DNA form, the CDR3 reads TGTGCCAGCAGCTTGGTAGCGGGGGTTGCTGAGACCCAGTACTTC.

The rearrangement links TRBV5-1 to TRBJ2-3; the match to TRBD2 covers 9 bases. The trim removed 0 bases at V and 2 bases at J, leaving 7 bases unmatched. This CDR3 contains 17 residues. The germline V gene encodes CDR1 SGHRS and CDR2 YFSETQ. This chain's CDR3 is CASSLAGSGGFTDTQYF. The CDR3 region has the DNA TGCGCCAGCAGCTTGGCGGGTAGCGGGGGATTCACAGATACGCAGTATTTT.

The chain recombines TRBV28 with TRBJ1-6, with D possibly TRBD1 on 6 matching bases. The germline gives CDR1 MDHEN, CDR2 SYDVKM. Trimming cost V 7 bases and J 12 bases, with 19 bases left between them. CDR3 size: 14 residues. The CDR3 loop reads CASNAGQSRGPLHF. As DNA, the CDR3 is TGTGCCAGCAATGCTGGACAGTCAAGGGGACCCCTCCACTTT. The whole variable domain, remainder taken from reference TRBV28 and TRBJ1-6, is DVKVTQSSRYLVKRTGEKVFLECVQDMDHENMFWYRQDPGLGLRLIYFSYDVKMKEKGDIPEGYSVSREKKERFSLILESASTNQTSMYLCASNAGQSRGPLHFGNGTRLTVT.

The rearrangement uses TRBV6-5 and TRBJ2-3, with a weak D call TRBD2 (5 bases). The CDR3 is 13 residues long. V was cut by 11 bases and J by 0 bases, with 12 bases left in between. Germline CDR1 reads MNHEY; CDR2 reads SVGAGI. CDR3 region: CAGRTSSTDTQYF. The CDR3 region has the DNA TGTGCCGGAAGGACTTCTAGCACAGATACGCAGTATTTT.

This chain links TRBV24-1 with TRBJ2-2; 8 bases agree with TRBD1. Germline CDR1 and CDR2: KGHDR and SFDVKD. Unmatched junction bases numbered 1, after V lost 3 bases and J lost 5 bases. This CDR3 region has 14 residues. The CDR3 DNA sequence: TGTGCCACCAGTGATACAGGGGGGACCGGGGAGCTGTTTTTT. Its translation is CATSDTGGTGELFF.

The V gene is TRBV10-3, the J gene TRBJ2-7, with 10 bases lining up with TRBD2. Germline trimming cut 7 bases from V and 6 bases from J; bases unmatched to any gene: 3. Germline lookup yields CDR1 ENHRY and CDR2 SYGVKD. The CDR3 spans 12 residues. CDR3 region: CAIKGTSVEQYF. CDR3 nucleotide sequence: TGTGCCATCAAAGGGACTAGCGTCGAGCAGTACTTC.